The 30 T cell receptor beta chains reported below all come from one sample, sequenced in a study of shared clonotypes between healthy human individuals. Method: immunoSEQ multiplex PCR; TCRdb's copy keeps in-frame clones and lacks some. The sample lists around 500,000 clones, 60% to 80% occurring once. Sequencing was performed on PBMCs. These receptor sequences come from a woman between 35 and 50 years old in good health. Some clones in this sample may be carry-over from other donors' samples.

The rearrangement uses TRBV4-3 and TRBJ1-5; D possibly corresponds to TRBD1 (6 bases). Trimming took off 2 bases at V and 9 bases at J, with 17 bases between the two ends. This CDR3 contains 15 residues. Germline-derived CDR1 and CDR2 are LGHNA and YSLEER. The CDR3 loop is CASSQSWGGLWPQHF. As DNA, the CDR3 is TGCGCCAGCAGCCAAAGCTGGGGGGGGCTTTGGCCCCAGCATTTT.

V gene TRBV20-1 combines with J gene TRBJ1-1; D gene uncertain. Per germline, CDR1 DFQATT and CDR2 SNEGSKA (reference sequence). This CDR3 comprises 11 residues. Trimming took off 7 bases at V and 4 bases at J, with 10 bases between the two ends. CDR3 DNA: TGCAGTGAAAGGACCCGCACTGAAGCTTTCTTT. Encoded protein: CSERTRTEAFF.

The chain links TRBV7-9 to TRBJ2-2; no clear D gene. Trimming took 1 base from V and 0 from J, leaving 9 bases between them. The CDR3 totals 16 residues. Per germline, CDR1 SEHNR and CDR2 FQNEAQ (reference sequence). In DNA, the CDR3 is TGTGCCAGCAGCTTAGTGGGGTCAACGAACACCGGGGAGCTGTTTTTT. It codes for CASSLVGSTNTGELFF.

The chain couples TRBV5-1 to TRBJ2-7; D remains ambiguous. The CDR3 has 13 amino acids. Germline lookup yields CDR1 SGHRS and CDR2 YFSETQ. V was trimmed by 0 bases and J by 6 bases, leaving 10 bases between them. The CDR3 DNA is TGCGCCAGCAGCTTGGTCATCGAAGGCGAGCAGTACTTC. Residues: CASSLVIEGEQYF.

This clone was seen only once. V usage is TRBV4-1 and J usage is TRBJ2-7; TRBD2 matches 9 bases. The ends lost 3 bases at V and 4 bases at J; junction bases unmatched: 10. Germline CDR1 MGHRA, CDR2 YSYEKL. The CDR3 extends over 16 amino acids. The CDR3: CASSQGPGLAFYEQYF. CDR3 sequence (DNA): TGCGCCAGCAGCCAGGGACCGGGACTAGCCTTTTACGAGCAGTACTTC.

The chain has TRBV6-1 and TRBJ1-2, with 11 bases identical to TRBD1. Germline CDR1 reads MNHNS; CDR2 reads SASEGT. The CDR3 consists of 19 residues. With V trimmed by 4 bases and J by 4 bases, 17 bases remained unmatched. In nucleotides, the CDR3 is TGTGCCAGCAGTGTGGGAGGTGGGGGACAGGGGGATCATGGCTATGGCTACACCTTC. This sequence encodes CASSVGGGGQGDHGYGYTF.

This chain links TRBV7-9 with TRBJ2-2; TRBD2 matches at 8 bases. CDR1 SEHNR and CDR2 FQNEAQ come from the germline V gene (reference sequence). The CDR3 runs 14 residues. V shed 3 bases, J shed 6 bases, and the junction held 3 bases outside the gene matches. CDR3 sequence (DNA): TGTGCCAGCAGCTTTAGCGGGAAGGCCGGGGAGCTGTTTTTT. The encoded protein is CASSFSGKAGELFF.

In this sample, this clone turned up once. This chain links TRBV2 with TRBJ1-1; TRBD1 agrees at 9 bases. Looked up from germline, CDR1 is SNHLY and CDR2 is FYNNEI. With 6 bases clipped from V and 0 bases from J, the junction kept 5 bases outside the gene matches. The CDR3 spans 15 residues. CDR3 DNA: TGTGCCAGCAGCGAACAGGGGGCCGTGAACACTGAAGCTTTCTTT. It translates to CASSEQGAVNTEAFF.

V usage is TRBV9 and J usage is TRBJ2-3; D unresolved. The CDR3 is 14 residues long. Trimming cost V 1 base and J 2 bases, with 8 bases left between them. Germline CDR1 and CDR2: SGDLS and YYNGEE. The CDR3 sequence: CASSVTSPTDTQYF. Here the CDR3 DNA reads TGTGCCAGCAGCGTAACTTCCCCCACAGATACGCAGTATTTT.

This chain connects TRBV6-6 to TRBJ2-2; D call uncertain. The CDR3 has 14 residues. The germline gives CDR1 MNHNY, CDR2 SVGAGI (reference sequence). Trimming took 0 bases from V and 4 from J, leaving 6 bases between them. The DNA of the CDR3 is TGTGCCAGCAGTTACTCGCCAGCCACCGGGGAGCTGTTTTTT. Translated, it gives CASSYSPATGELFF.

This clone was picked up many times. In nucleotides, the CDR3 is TGTGCCAGCAGCCCCCGGGACAGGATCTATGGCTACACCTTC. It is translated as CASSPRDRIYGYTF. The genes are TRBV14 and TRBJ1-2, with TRBD1 matching over 8 bases. Germline loops: CDR1 SGHDN, CDR2 FVKESK. With V trimmed by 4 bases and J by 4 bases, 5 bases remained unmatched. This CDR3 spans 14 amino acids.

The V call is TRBV7-2, the J call TRBJ1-6; no firm D call. From germline, CDR1 is SGHTA and CDR2 FQGNSA. The CDR3 spans 15 residues. With 0 bases removed from V and 4 bases from J, the gap between germline ends came to 7 bases. The CDR3 sequence is CASSLAGGYNSPLHF. For the CDR3, the DNA is TGTGCCAGCAGCTTAGCAGGCGGGTATAATTCACCCCTCCACTTT.

The chain is built from TRBV13 and TRBJ1-6, with D maybe TRBD1 (6 bases). Trimming took off 2 bases at V and 9 bases at J, with 14 bases between the two ends. In germline, CDR1 is PRHDT, CDR2 FYEKMQ (reference sequence). The CDR3 covers 15 residues. In DNA, the CDR3 is TGTGCCAGCAGCTTACGAGAAATCAGGGGTTCACCCCTCCACTTT. Translating gives CASSLREIRGSPLHF.

The count of this clone is one. Since a much larger clone is just one base distant, this may be a read error. V usage is TRBV5-4 and J usage is TRBJ2-5; the match to TRBD2 covers 7 bases. Near its end, the DNA agrees better with TRBJ2-7, so the J call may be wrong. This CDR3 spans 14 amino acids. Germline V gene lookup returns CDR1 SGHNT and CDR2 YYREEE (reference sequence). The CDR3 sequence: CASSSAGRSYEQYF. CDR3 sequence (DNA): TGTGCCAGCAGCTCAGCGGGAAGGTCCTACGAGCAGTACTTC.

The gene calls are TRBV27 and TRBJ2-2; possible D gene TRBD2, 5 bases. The CDR3 loop spans 13 amino acids. CDR1 is MNHEY, CDR2 SMNVEV, per germline (reference sequence). V was shortened by 6 bases and J by 5 bases, with 10 bases between the two germline ends. CDR3 amino acids: CASSLSGTGELFF. The CDR3 nucleotides read TGTGCCAGCAGCCTCTCGGGGACCGGGGAGCTGTTTTTT.

This clone was seen a handful of times. The chain recombines TRBV4-3 with TRBJ2-1, with 9 bases lining up with TRBD2. After removal of 0 bases from V and 0 bases from J, the junction contained 3 bases not matched to a gene. Germline loops: CDR1 LGHNA, CDR2 YSLEER. This CDR3 is 17 amino acids long. CDR3 DNA: TGCGCCAGCAGCCAAGATGCGGGAGGGCCCTCCTACAATGAGCAGTTCTTC. This translates into CASSQDAGGPSYNEQFF.

The V gene is TRBV11-2, the J gene TRBJ1-1; D is unresolved. The CDR3 has 14 residues. Germline V gene data show CDR1 as SGHAT and CDR2 as FQNNGV. V lost 6 bases to trimming and J lost 2 bases, with 13 bases between them. In DNA, the CDR3 is TGTGCCAGCAGGCACCCCGGGAAAAACACTGAAGCTTTCTTT. Its protein is CASRHPGKNTEAFF.

In its sample, this clone was seen once. The chain uses TRBV6-6 and TRBJ1-1, with D uncertain. Germline CDR1 reads MNHNY; CDR2 reads SVGAGI (reference sequence). The CDR3 covers 11 residues. V was shortened by 6 bases and J by 10 bases, with 12 bases between the two germline ends. The CDR3 coding sequence is TGTGCCAGCAGGAACGAGGGCGGAGCTTTCTTT. Translating gives CASRNEGGAFF.

The gene calls are TRBV1 and TRBJ2-3; TRBD2, the table's D call, lacks a check against the DNA. TRBV1 is a pseudogene locus. This CDR3 contains 16 residues. The CDR3 protein is CTSSQGDQRGTDTQYF. CDR3 sequence (DNA): TGCACCAGCAGCCAAGGGGATCAGCGGGGGACAGATACGCAGTATTTT.

The chain uses TRBV10-3 and TRBJ2-2, with D perhaps matching TRBD1 (6 bases). CDR1 and CDR2 from the germline V gene are ENHRY and SYGVKD. The V end was cut by 6 bases, the J end by 0 bases, with 20 bases between. The CDR3 covers 18 residues. This CDR3 is CAISPNGLGQTNTGELFF. CDR3 bases: TGTGCCATCAGCCCTAACGGGCTGGGACAAACGAACACCGGGGAGCTGTTTTTT.

This clone was seen ten or more times. The chain carries TRBV11-2 and TRBJ2-4, with 7 bases aligning to TRBD1. Germline V gene sequence: CDR1 SGHAT, CDR2 FQNNGV. The CDR3 has 18 amino acids. With V trimmed by 3 bases and J by 4 bases, 15 bases remained unmatched. The DNA of the CDR3 is TGTGCCAGCAGCTTGTGGACCGGGACAGTCCATGAAAAAAACATTCAGTACTTC. It translates to CASSLWTGTVHEKNIQYF.

The V gene is TRBV5-5, the J gene TRBJ1-5, with a possible D match to TRBD1 (6 bases). The germline V gene encodes CDR1 SGHKS and CDR2 YYEKEE (reference sequence). This CDR3 spans 16 amino acids. V was clipped by 0 bases and J by 2 bases, with 12 bases between them. CDR3 nucleotide sequence: TGTGCCAGCAGCTTGGGACAGGTATGGGGCAATCAGCCCCAGCATTTT. This translates into CASSLGQVWGNQPQHF.

The J gene is TRBJ1-4, the V gene TRBV7-6; TRBD1 might be the D (5 bases). Trimming took 4 bases from V and 8 from J, leaving 14 bases between them. There are 14 residues in the CDR3. The V gene's germline CDR1 is SGHVS and CDR2 FNYEAQ. The CDR3 sequence: CASSSQGAGEKLFF. The CDR3 DNA reads TGTGCCAGCAGCTCCCAGGGCGCGGGGGAAAAACTGTTTTTT.

The chain couples TRBV6-4 to TRBJ2-1, with D perhaps being TRBD1 or TRBD2 (5 bases each). The CDR3 sequence is 13 residues long. Germline V CDR1 and CDR2: MRHNA, SNTAGT. V was pared by 5 bases and J by 5 bases, with 10 bases between. The CDR3 here is CASSSGTHNEQFF. CDR3 DNA: TGTGCCAGCAGTTCCGGGACCCACAATGAGCAGTTCTTC.

The rearrangement uses TRBV5-1 and TRBJ2-5; tentatively, D is TRBD2 (5 bases). This CDR3 comprises 15 residues. Germline V gene lookup returns CDR1 SGHRS and CDR2 YFSETQ. The germline V and J ends were trimmed by 3 bases and 3 bases, with 15 bases remaining between them. The CDR3 loop reads CASSWGGSSEETQYF. For the CDR3, the DNA is TGCGCCAGCAGCTGGGGTGGGAGTTCCGAAGAGACCCAGTACTTC.

The V and J genes are TRBV6-1 and TRBJ2-7, with a weak D call TRBD2 (6 bases). The germline gives CDR1 MNHNS, CDR2 SASEGT. V was shortened by 4 bases and J by 4 bases, with 20 bases between the two germline ends. CDR3 size: 16 residues. The CDR3 region has the DNA TGTGCCAGCAGTGGCCTCGAGCGGGTGTTTAGATACGAGCAGTACTTC. It is translated as CASSGLERVFRYEQYF.

This chain links TRBV5-1 with TRBJ2-7; unclear D gene. The CDR3 covers 14 residues. Between the trimmed V and J ends, which lost 4 bases and 1 base, there was a span of 12 bases. The germline V gene has CDR1 SGHRS and CDR2 YFSETQ. CDR3 DNA sequence: TGCGCCAGCAGCAGACAAGTAAAATCCTACGAGCAGTACTTC. This codes for CASSRQVKSYEQYF.

This chain uses TRBV18 with TRBJ1-3; D uncertain. CDR1 and CDR2 from the germline V gene are KGHSH and LQKENI. V was cut by 0 bases and J by 8 bases, with 11 bases left in between. The CDR3 length is 14 residues. The CDR3: CASSPPVREDTIYF. CDR3 bases: TGTGCCAGCTCACCACCGGTAAGGGAGGACACCATATATTTT.

The chain carries TRBV25-1 and TRBJ2-2, with 9 bases that match TRBD1. The ends lost 7 bases at V and 4 bases at J; junction bases unmatched: 4. CDR1 and CDR2 (germline): MGHDK, SYGVNS. The CDR3 is 14 amino acids. The chain's CDR3 is CASKGTGFTGELFF. CDR3 DNA sequence: TGTGCCAGCAAAGGGACAGGGTTCACCGGGGAGCTGTTTTTT.

Notes on this clone: The same CDR3 also results from other DNA sequences found in this sample. This chain links TRBV5-8 with TRBJ2-5; 9 bases line up with TRBD1. The CDR3 is 15 amino acids. The trim removed 0 bases at V and 5 bases at J, leaving 5 bases unmatched. The V gene's germline CDR1 is SGHTS and CDR2 YDEGEE. The CDR3 DNA is TGTGCCAGCAGCTTGGGGGGACAGGGTTTGGAGACCCAGTACTTC. Protein sequence: CASSLGGQGLETQYF.